The 20 T cell receptor beta chains given below trace back to one sample, sequenced in a study of blood T cell repertoires in COVID-19. Sequenced by immunoSEQ multiplex PCR; TCRdb stores in-frame clones only, minus some. Of 55,000 to 70,000 clones listed, roughly 84% are singletons. Sample: peripheral blood. The receptors were sampled from a man in his fifties or sixties with acute or convalescent COVID-19.

The chain recombines TRBV4-2 with TRBJ2-7; D is uncertain. CDR3 length: 15 residues. Germline V gene sequence: CDR1 LGHNA, CDR2 YNFKEQ. V was clipped by 0 bases and J by 3 bases, with 12 bases between them. The CDR3 loop reads CASSQDLELLYEQYF. CDR3 in DNA: TGTGCCAGCAGCCAAGATCTTGAACTACTCTACGAGCAGTACTTC.

This clone was counted between two and nine times. The rearrangement links TRBV10-3 to TRBJ2-1; 8 bases match TRBD1. The ends lost 2 bases at V and 4 bases at J; junction bases unmatched: 4. The V gene's germline CDR1 is ENHRY and CDR2 SYGVKD. The CDR3 spans 15 residues. The CDR3 spells CAISERQGAYNEQFF. CDR3 DNA: TGTGCCATCAGTGAGAGGCAGGGGGCGTACAATGAGCAGTTCTTC.

This clone turned up a few times. The chain uses TRBV19 and TRBJ1-5; a weak D match, TRBD1 (5 bases). The V end was cut by 1 base, the J end by 6 bases, with 10 bases between. Per the germline V gene, CDR1 is LNHDA and CDR2 is SQIVND (reference sequence). The CDR3 length is 14 residues. The CDR3: CASSIVGGSQPQHF. CDR3 nucleotides: TGTGCCAGTAGTATAGTTGGGGGGTCTCAGCCCCAGCATTTT.

The genes are TRBV5-1 and TRBJ1-1; 8 bases agree with TRBD1. Unmatched junction bases numbered 8, after V lost 4 bases and J lost 3 bases. Germline V gene lookup returns CDR1 SGHRS and CDR2 YFSETQ. The CDR3 is 15 amino acids. In DNA, the CDR3 is TGCGCCAGCAGCGGACCAGGGGGCGCAGACACTGAAGCTTTCTTT. Protein: CASSGPGGADTEAFF.

The V call is TRBV11-2, the J call TRBJ1-6; 7 nucleotides agree with TRBD1. After removal of 5 bases from V and 0 bases from J, the junction contained 10 bases not matched to a gene. The CDR3 sequence is 18 residues long. Germline-derived CDR1 and CDR2 are SGHAT and FQNNGV. The CDR3 sequence is CASSPQIQGSSYNSPLHF. The CDR3 DNA follows: TGTGCCAGCAGCCCTCAAATACAGGGGAGCTCCTATAATTCACCCCTCCACTTT.

In this sample, this clone turned up a few times. The chain couples TRBV15 to TRBJ1-1, with D tentatively TRBD1 (5 bases). V was pared by 5 bases and J by 3 bases, with 22 bases between. Germline V lookup: CDR1 LNHNV, CDR2 YYDKDF (reference sequence). The length of the CDR3 is 17 residues. CDR3 sequence: CATSQLVVGRTDTEAFF. The CDR3 bases are TGTGCCACCAGCCAGCTCGTGGTGGGGCGGACGGACACTGAAGCTTTCTTT.

The chain links TRBV27 to TRBJ1-2; 8 bases are shared with TRBD1. CDR3 size: 13 residues. V was pared by 5 bases and J by 8 bases, with 7 bases of the junction left unmatched. From germline, CDR1 is MNHEY and CDR2 SMNVEV (reference sequence). The CDR3 nucleotides are TGTGCCAGCAGTCACGGACAGGGCGACGGCTACACCTTC. As protein: CASSHGQGDGYTF.

This clone is a singleton in its sample. V is TRBV5-1 and J is TRBJ1-5, with D perhaps TRBD1 (5 bases). V lost 4 bases to trimming and J lost 3 bases, with 14 bases between them. This CDR3 is built from 15 residues. Germline V gene data show CDR1 as SGHRS and CDR2 as YFSETQ. CDR3 in amino acids: CASSPDAGHNQPQHF. CDR3 sequence (DNA): TGCGCCAGCAGCCCCGACGCGGGGCACAATCAGCCCCAGCATTTT.

The chain employs TRBV9 and TRBJ2-7; no definite D call. Trimming shortened V by 2 bases and J by 3 bases, and 15 bases separated the two germline ends. The germline V gene has CDR1 SGDLS and CDR2 YYNGEE. The CDR3 contains 15 residues. CDR3 loop: CASSVAYSSLYEQYF. CDR3 sequence (DNA): TGTGCCAGCAGCGTCGCCTACAGCTCGCTCTACGAGCAGTACTTC. The full variable domain, with the rest looked up from reference TRBV9 and TRBJ2-7, is DSGVTQTPKHLITATGQRVTLRCSPRSGDLSVYWYQQSLDQGLQFLIQYYNGEERAKGNILERFSAQQFPDLHSELNLSSLELGDSALYFCASSVAYSSLYEQYFGPGTRLTVT.

This rearrangement joins TRBV7-9 to TRBJ1-5; no clear D. Per the germline V gene, CDR1 is SEHNR and CDR2 is FQNEAQ (reference sequence). CDR3 length: 14 amino acids. V dropped 1 base and J dropped 4 bases, with 8 bases sitting between them. CDR3 nucleotide sequence: TGTGCCAGCAGCTTAGAACAGCTGAATCAGCCCCAGCATTTT. It encodes CASSLEQLNQPQHF. Together with reference TRBV7-9 and TRBJ1-5, the CDR3 gives the full variable domain: DTGVSQNPRHKITKRGQNVTFRCDPISEHNRLYWYRQTLGQGPEFLTYFQNEAQLEKSRLLSDRFSAERPKGSFSTLEIQRTEQGDSAMYLCASSLEQLNQPQHFGDGTRLSIL.

V is TRBV7-9 and J is TRBJ2-1, with D possibly being TRBD2 (5 bases). Germline loops: CDR1 SEHNR, CDR2 FQNEAQ (reference sequence). Trimming took off 2 bases at V and 8 bases at J, with 19 bases between the two ends. The CDR3 is 16 amino acids. The CDR3 bases are TGTGCCAGCAGCTTAACAGCCTTCGCGGGTGAGGATGAGCAGTTCTTC. Amino acids: CASSLTAFAGEDEQFF.

The CDR3 reads CASKEGRQETQYF. The CDR3 DNA follows: TGTGCCAGCAAAGAGGGGAGGCAAGAGACCCAGTACTTC. The V gene is TRBV5-4, the J gene TRBJ2-5, with TRBD2 as a possible D gene (6 bases). Trimming cost V 6 bases and J 2 bases, with 11 bases left between them. Germline CDR1 and CDR2: SGHNT and YYREEE (reference sequence). The CDR3 extends over 13 amino acids.

This CDR3 is CASRFSRGLLAGITDTQYF. The CDR3 bases are TGTGCAAGTCGCTTTAGTAGGGGACTTCTAGCGGGGATCACAGATACGCAGTATTTT. J is TRBJ2-3 and V is TRBV12-2; the table's D gene call, TRBD2, was not cross checked with the DNA. TRBV12-2 is flagged as a pseudogene. CDR3 size: 19 residues.

The rearrangement links TRBV15 to TRBJ1-1, with TRBD1 matching 12 bases. CDR1 LNHNV and CDR2 YYDKDF come from the germline V gene (reference sequence). Trimming at V came to 1 base and at J to 10 bases, leaving 4 bases not matched to a gene. This CDR3 spans 14 amino acids. This CDR3 is CATSRVRDRGLAFF. CDR3 DNA: TGTGCCACCAGCAGAGTGAGGGACAGGGGGCTAGCTTTCTTT.

The chain uses TRBV30 and TRBJ1-3, with D perhaps TRBD1 (5 bases). The V end lost 2 bases, the J end lost 0 bases, and 8 bases lay between the germline ends. Germline V gene data show CDR1 as GTSNPN and CDR2 as SVGIG (reference sequence). This CDR3 region has 14 residues. The CDR3 loop is CAWSQGISGNTIYF. The CDR3 DNA reads as TGTGCCTGGAGTCAGGGCATCTCTGGAAACACCATATATTTT.

Note on this clone: Mismatch with germline at one junction end may stem from a read error. The chain carries TRBV25-1 and TRBJ2-4; D is possibly TRBD1 or TRBD2 (6 bases each). Germline V gene data show CDR1 as MGHDK and CDR2 as SYGVNS. CDR3 length equals 12 residues. CDR3 sequence reads: CASSEGGTAVVW. The CDR3 nucleotides are TGTGCCAGCAGCGAAGGGGGGACGGCGGTGGTGTGG.

The chain recombines TRBV10-3 with TRBJ1-5; the D gene is possibly TRBD1 (5 bases). Germline loops: CDR1 ENHRY, CDR2 SYGVKD. This CDR3 region has 15 residues. V lost 10 bases and J lost 1, with 17 bases in between. Here the CDR3 DNA reads TGTGCCACCAAAAGTTTGGAGGGGAGCAATCAGCCCCAGCATTTT. Translating gives CATKSLEGSNQPQHF.

The gene calls are TRBV7-9 and TRBJ1-1, with a weak D call TRBD1 (6 bases). Germline lookup yields CDR1 SEHNR and CDR2 FQNEAQ (reference sequence). The V end lost 5 bases, the J end lost 1 base, and 20 bases lay between the germline ends. This CDR3 region has 17 residues. CDR3 amino acids: CASSHPQGQGRNTEAFF. The CDR3 nucleotides are TGTGCCAGCAGCCATCCACAGGGCCAAGGGCGGAACACTGAAGCTTTCTTT.

The J gene is TRBJ2-7, the V gene TRBV11-3; 9 bases match TRBD1. J gave up 3 bases and V 3 bases, and 21 bases lay outside the gene matches. The CDR3 runs 20 residues. Germline V CDR1 and CDR2: SGHNT, YENEEA. The DNA of the CDR3 is TGTGCCAGCAGCTTGTGGGATCAAAAAAGCAACAGGGGGCAGTTCTACGAGCAGTACTTC. It codes for CASSLWDQKSNRGQFYEQYF.

The rearrangement uses TRBV2 and TRBJ2-1; TRBD2 matches at 10 bases. The CDR3 is 15 amino acids. Trimming at V came to 6 bases and at J to 4 bases, leaving 6 bases not matched to a gene. CDR1 is SNHLY, CDR2 FYNNEI, per germline. For the CDR3, the DNA is TGTGCCAGCAGCCCTGAAGCGGGGGGGTACAATGAGCAGTTCTTC. Translated, it gives CASSPEAGGYNEQFF. The whole variable domain, filled in from reference TRBV2 and TRBJ2-1, reads EPEVTQTPSHQVTQMGQEVILRCVPISNHLYFYWYRQILGQKVEFLVSFYNNEISEKSEIFDDQFSVERPDGSNFTLKIRSTKLEDSAMYFCASSPEAGGYNEQFFGPGTRLTVL.